The present TCR beta chain was sequenced within a study of T cell responses to AZD1222 COVID-19 vaccine. Looked up from germline, CDR1 is MNHEY and CDR2 is SMNVEV (reference sequence). The CDR3 covers 15 residues. Trimming left V 4 bases short and J 13 bases short, with 23 bases between. Some clones are missing from TCRdb's copy, which holds only in-frame ones; the method was immunoSEQ multiplex PCR. The table shows some 110,000 clones, with roughly nine tenths occurring only once. Here the sequenced sample was peripheral blood, taken on day 0 of AZD1222 vaccination. The chain employs TRBV27 and TRBJ2-1; D unresolved. The TCR comes from an adult in good health. DNA of the CDR3: TGTGCCAGCAGTTATACCCGGACCTCCAGCCCCGCACAGTTCTTC. The encoded protein is CASSYTRTSSPAQFF.